A selection of T cell receptor beta chains follows, all from one sample in a study of metastatic and nonmetastatic thyroid tumors. Using MiXCR, TCRdb reanalyzed the PCR reads. The sample yields more than 70,000 clones, 7.5% to 9% seen once. The sample consisted of blood. The receptors were gathered from a female donor with papillary thyroid cancer or a benign thyroid nodule (not recorded which). Some clones in this sample may be carry-over from other donors' samples. CDR3s include the opening cysteine and the closing phenylalanine or tryptophan. A D gene is named only where the DNA matches it firmly. Rows give clone size only sometimes, using once, few, many, or a class for an expanded clone.

TRBV3-1	many	TRBJ1-1	NA	TGTGCCGCGGGGCCGATGAACACTGAAGCTTTCTTT	CAAGPMNTEAFF
TRBV6-2/TRBV6-3	many	TRBJ1-2	NA	TGTGCCAGCAGTTACGGGGGGAGATATGGCTACACCTTC	CASSYGGRYGYTF
TRBV5-5	many	TRBJ1-5	TRBD1	TGTGCCAGCAGCCCGGACAGGGCAAAGGGCAATCAGCCCCAGCATTTT	CASSPDRAKGNQPQHF
TRBV5-1	many	TRBJ1-1	TRBD1	TGCGCCAGCAGAGCAGGGGGGGGCTCGAACACTGAAGCTTTCTTT	CASRAGGGSNTEAFF
TRBV4-1	many	TRBJ2-3	TRBD2	TGCGCCAGCAGCCAAGATCCTAGCGGGGTTGCGGATACGCAGTATTTT	CASSQDPSGVADTQYF
TRBV7-2	many	TRBJ2-7	TRBD1	TGTGCCAGCAGCTATCGCGGGACAGGGGGGCGATACGAGCAGTACTTC	CASSYRGTGGRYEQYF
TRBV27	many	TRBJ2-3	NA	TGTGCCAGCAGTTCCGGGGGCTGGAGCACAGATACGCAGTATTTT	CASSSGGWSTDTQYF
TRBV3-1	many	TRBJ1-2	TRBD1	TGTGCCAGCAGCCAAGATGCGGCAGGGGGCGCGGGTGGCTACACCTTC	CASSQDAAGGAGGYTF
TRBV3-1	many	TRBJ1-2	NA	TGTGCCAGCAGCCAGACAGAGATTTATGGCTACACCTTC	CASSQTEIYGYTF
TRBV27	few	TRBJ2-1	TRBD1	TGTGCCAGCAGTTTAATGTCGGTAGGGGGCGCGGCCGGTAGCTCCTACAATGAGCAGTTCTTC	CASSLMSVGGAAGSSYNEQFF
TRBV6-1	NA	TRBJ1-5	NA	TGTGCCAGCAGCCTCCGGAGAGGAAGGGAGCCGCAGCATTTT	CASSLRRGREPQHF
TRBV2	many	TRBJ1-5	NA	TGTGCCAGCAGTGAAGCATCGGGGGACCAGCCCCAGCATTTT	CASSEASGDQPQHF
TRBV9	many	TRBJ1-1	NA	TGTGCCAGCAGCGTATCAGGTCTTATGAACACTGAAGCTTTCTTT	CASSVSGLMNTEAFF